This T cell receptor (beta chain) was captured by sequencing in a study of shared clonotypes between healthy human individuals (dated by TCRdb to the early 2020s). Regarding the complete study: A couple of women and a few men aged 18 to 49 years were included in the cohort. To increase sequencing depth and limit assay-specific biases, TCR repertoire library preparation and sequencing were carried out by different laboratories using diverse techniques. For each donor, three plates each were used for CD4 naive and CD4 memory, two plates were used for CD8 naive, and one plate was used for CD8 memory. Per donor, leukapheresis produced somewhere between about 0.85 and 8.9 billion PBMCs. To estimate repertoire size and how much clonotype sharing occurs between individuals, the study deeply sequenced the blood TCR repertoires of 4 to 6 healthy adults. Study-wide findings and limitations: Larger estimated clonotype richness was generally found for naive subsets than for memory subsets. The small number of donors limited the genetic and exposure-history diversity represented. Sampling was limited to blood, and TCR repertoires in tissue likely differ from TCR repertoires in blood. Pairwise subsampling led to the expectation that sequencing depth would affect the degree of clonotype sharing among donors. Clonotypes shared by all four sorted-subset donors showed higher generation probabilities than non-shared clonotypes. About 5% of naive CD4, roughly 3.5% of naive CD8, roughly 2.4% of memory CD4, and approximately 0.39% of memory CD8 clonotypes were shared across a few donors. Rarefaction of sorted-subset datasets indicated incomplete sequencing despite the large sequencing depth.

TCR CDR3 regions were amplified from genomic DNA by multiplex PCR using the deep immunoSEQ assay. Extracted genomic DNA from each cell subset was spread evenly across all wells of several immunoSEQ 96-well plates, with each plate serving as a replicate. For sorted subsets, approximately 210 ng genomic DNA, equal to 25,000 to 35,000 T cell genomes, was loaded into each replicate PCR. Purified libraries were measured with a Qubit 3.0 fluorometer, size-checked on a Bioanalyzer 2100, and measured again with the KAPA Library Quantification kit. Every immunoSEQ 96-well plate was sequenced on a dedicated single-read 150-cycle Illumina NextSeq 550 flow cell. The source study handled its data this way. Because only junctional sequences without quality scores were contained in the immunoSEQ output, filtering matching that applied to full-length reads could not be performed. To assign V/J genes and CDR3, sequences were annotated using PyIR, a Python wrapper for IgBLAST v1.9, with IMGT germline references. Reads were removed for weak V/J assignments (E-value above 1e-6), missing CDR3, stop codons, out-of-frame junctions, or ambiguous translated residues. V3J clonotypes were defined as sequences sharing the same inferred V gene, J gene, and CDR3 amino acid sequence. Percentage overlap between repertoires was calculated by dividing the number of shared unique clonotypes by the size of the smaller repertoire. RTK rarefaction, the Chao1 estimator, and Recon v2.1 estimates of unobserved clonotypes were used to assess repertoire richness. Generation probabilities for all TCRbeta clonotypes obtained by the gDNA method from a few donors were computed using OLGA. Held by TCRdb, this immuneACCESS table contains in-frame sequences only and omits some clones. Under half of the omission traces to an unresolved V gene where checked; the cause of the rest is unknown. That table supplies the V and J calls and clone size; D and trimming were determined from the DNA. The table for this sample lists about 2.1 million clones; just under 95% of them were counted only once. The ten largest make up 1.5% to 2% of the sample.

A remark on this clone: Its antigen is not yet known. Base quality data are lacking; no much larger clone is found one base away.

Per the germline V gene, WSHSY is the CDR1 and SAAADI is the CDR2. Germline trimming: 1 base from V, 5 bases from J; junction bases outside gene matches: 15. The CDR3 goes from the cysteine to the phenylalanine over 18 residues. Only the CDR3 region is kept as DNA, spanning 54 bases read in frame from base 1. For the CD8 naive samples, CD45RO-negative cells were positively selected for CCR7, yielding a CD45RA+CCR7+ population from which TemRA cells were excluded. The donors were healthy, HIV-negative adults who had no recently reported acute infections or vaccinations. Only Caucasian adults living in Nashville, Tennessee, USA were represented among the donors. After blood collection by leukapheresis, PBMCs were isolated using Ficoll-Histopaque density gradient centrifugation and then cryopreserved in the vapor phase of liquid nitrogen. Purity and quantity of every magnetically sorted T cell population were checked by analytical flow cytometry. From each sorted fraction, genomic DNA was isolated and quantified by UV absorbance on a Nanodrop 2000c.

Sample: naive CD8+ T cells from PBMCs. The cell subset or site label on this specimen signifies: CD45RA+CCR7+. Here the chain combines TRBV10-2 and TRBJ1-1; a stretch of 8 junction bases matches TRBD1. The origin of this receptor is a man in his late teens or twenties in good health. Some clones in this sample may be carry-over from other donors' samples. In nucleotides, the sequence is TGCGCCAGCAGTGAGTTACGACAATCTGCCAGGGGGCGTACTGAAGCTTTCTTT. This is translated as CASSELRQSARGRTEAFF.